The clone carrying this T cell receptor beta chain occurred many times. Its antigen is unidentified. Diagnosis rested on symptoms, serum thyroxine and TRAb, thyroid ultrasound, and orbital computed tomography. Fresh peripheral blood, roughly 10 ml of it, supplied the PBMCs. The sample originates from a study of T cells in Graves' hyperthyroidism and ophthalmopathy. Findings and caveats of the study: Most clonotypes expanded in the thyroid (above 0.001) were also present in blood. Ophthalmopathy could be told apart from stable hyperthyroidism with a 13 V-J model.

Researchers took RNA transcripts and amplified the TCR beta CDR3 regions from them. HTBI primers were the set used in a first-round RT-PCR of the TCR CDR3. One entry per CDR3 protein results from TCRdb running MiXCR on the multiplex PCR reads. The profile covers about 600,000 distinct CDR3 sequences, with about 14% appearing a single time and roughly 7% taken by the ten largest. The material sequenced was blood. This receptor was obtained from a woman aged 18-35 years with Graves' ophthalmopathy.

The CDR3: CASRGGALADEQYF. The DNA for the CDR3 is TGTGCCAGCAGGGGGGGGGCACTAGCGGACGAGCAGTACTTC. The chain joins TRBV2 to TRBJ2-7; TRBD2 matches at 8 bases. The CDR3 is 14 residues long. Germline CDR1 is SNHLY and CDR2 is FYNNEI. V was clipped by 6 bases and J by 5 bases; unmatched bases: 9.